What follows are 15 T cell receptor beta chains derived from one specimen sequenced in a study of T cells after yellow fever vaccination. TCRdb itself ran the 5' RACE reads through MiXCR, one entry per CDR3 protein. Found here are around 300,000 distinct CDR3 sequences, over 3.5% of them singletons; the top ten hold approximately 19%. This material consisted of PBMCs, taken 15 days after the yellow fever booster vaccination. Receptor source: a man aged 18-30 years who received the YFV17D yellow fever vaccine.

This clonotype has a count of ten or more. This CDR3 fails to terminate in the conserved phenylalanine or tryptophan, so it likely reflects a read error. The DNA is omitted, as the CDR3 cannot be located on it reliably, and the CDR3 follows TCRdb's listing. The rearrangement joins TRBV5-6 to TRBJ2-1; no DNA check was done on the table's D call, TRBD1. The CDR3 spans 12 residues, counting both ends. Germline CDR1 and CDR2: SGHDT and YYEEEE. CDR3 amino acids: CASLGPGQTHNY.

This rearrangement joins TRBV10-2 to TRBJ2-3; D is perhaps TRBD1 or TRBD2 (6 bases each). Trimming took 10 bases from V and 2 from J, leaving 22 bases between them. Germline values: CDR1 WSHSY, CDR2 SAAADI. The CDR3 extends over 16 amino acids. DNA for the CDR3: TGCGCCACCCCTACGGATGGGGGGCCCTTCACAGATACGCAGTATTTT. It specifies CATPTDGGPFTDTQYF.

V is TRBV20-1 and J is TRBJ1-1, with 7 bases that match TRBD1. Germline V CDR1 and CDR2: DFQATT, SNEGSKA (reference sequence). The trim removed 6 bases at V and 2 bases at J, leaving 15 bases unmatched. The CDR3 extends over 16 amino acids. CDR3 region: CSAVTWDSLQNTEAFF. The DNA of the CDR3 is TGCAGTGCGGTGACATGGGACAGCTTACAAAACACTGAAGCTTTCTTT.

DNA of the CDR3: TGTGCCAGCAGCTATTCCGGGACAAGTAACACTGAAGCTTTCTTT. Translating it yields CASSYSGTSNTEAFF. The rearrangement joins TRBV3-1 to TRBJ1-1, with TRBD1 as a possible D gene (6 bases). The CDR3 is 15 amino acids. CDR1 and CDR2 (germline): LGHDT, YNNKEL (reference sequence). V was pared by 5 bases and J by 2 bases, with 15 bases between.

In its sample, this clonotype was seen a few times. This chain connects TRBV4-3 to TRBJ1-5; possible D gene TRBD1, 5 bases. From germline, CDR1 is LGHNA and CDR2 YSLEER. Trimming stripped 0 bases from V and 4 bases from J, with 10 bases between. The CDR3 runs 15 residues. The CDR3 here is CASSQENGGNQPQHF. The CDR3 DNA sequence: TGCGCCAGCAGCCAAGAGAACGGGGGAAATCAGCCCCAGCATTTT.

The chain carries TRBV4-3 and TRBJ2-3; the D is unclear. V lost 0 bases and J lost 1, with 11 bases in between. The V gene's germline CDR1 is LGHNA and CDR2 YSLEER. The CDR3 has 16 residues. CDR3 amino acids: CASSQDFSQGTDTQYF. In DNA form, the CDR3 reads TGCGCCAGCAGCCAAGATTTTAGCCAGGGCACAGATACGCAGTATTTT.

The rearrangement links TRBV6-5 to TRBJ1-2; no reliable D call. Germline CDR1 and CDR2: MNHEY and SVGAGI. With 2 bases removed from V and 5 bases from J, the gap between germline ends came to 21 bases. The CDR3 is made up of 17 amino acids. DNA of the CDR3: TGTGCCAGCAGTTACGGGCAGGTGCACTTAACACTGTATGGCTACACCTTC. Protein: CASSYGQVHLTLYGYTF.

The chain has TRBV7-9 and TRBJ1-1; tentatively, D is TRBD1 (5 bases). Trimming removed 6 bases from V and 1 base from J, with 15 bases in between. CDR1 is SEHNR and CDR2 is FQNEAQ in the germline V gene (reference sequence). The CDR3 length is 15 residues. The CDR3 region is CASSNRDRGNTEAFF. The CDR3 coding sequence is TGTGCCAGCAGTAATAGGGACCGGGGGAACACTGAAGCTTTCTTT.

CDR3 protein: CATPGRPRNEQFF. The CDR3 DNA is TGTGCCACCCCCGGTAGGCCTCGAAATGAGCAGTTCTTC. The rearrangement links TRBV21-1 to TRBJ2-1; TRBD2 reflects the table's D call only, with no check against the DNA. TRBV21-1 is annotated as a pseudogene. This CDR3 region has 13 residues.

This clonotype has at least ten counts. This chain connects TRBV5-1 to TRBJ1-4; 7 bases fit TRBD1. The germline CDR1 and CDR2 sequences are SGHRS and YFSETQ. Trimming removed 0 bases from V and 8 bases from J; junction bases left unmatched: 4. This CDR3 contains 14 residues. CDR3 in DNA: TGCGCCAGCAGCTTGGGGCCGGGACAGGAAAAACTGTTTTTT. Translating it yields CASSLGPGQEKLFF.

This clonotype was found a few times. The V and J genes are TRBV5-1 and TRBJ2-3; unclear D gene. V was pared by 3 bases and J by 0 bases, with 14 bases between. There are 16 residues in the CDR3. Germline CDR1 and CDR2: SGHRS and YFSETQ. As DNA, the CDR3 is TGCGCCAGCAGCTCTAAGGTAGCAGAGAGCACAGATACGCAGTATTTT. Residues: CASSSKVAESTDTQYF.

This chain uses TRBV12-3 or TRBV12-4 with TRBJ1-5; TRBD1 might be the D (5 bases). The CDR3 is 16 amino acids. The V gene lost 4 bases and the J gene lost 0 bases, with 13 bases spanning the gap. The CDR3 spells CASSSLNGASNQPQHF. In DNA, the CDR3 is TGTGCCAGCAGTTCGTTAAACGGGGCTAGCAATCAGCCCCAGCATTTT.

This clonotype was seen at least ten times. The chain has TRBV12-3 or TRBV12-4 and TRBJ2-1, with D perhaps matching TRBD1 (5 bases). CDR3 length: 12 amino acids. V was clipped by 5 bases and J by 8 bases, with 10 bases between them. CDR3 region: CASSSTQDEQFF. The CDR3 nucleotides read TGTGCCAGCAGTAGCACACAGGATGAGCAGTTCTTC.

This clonotype came up a few times. The rearrangement links TRBV4-3 to TRBJ2-7, with TRBD1 matching 10 bases. Germline CDR1 reads LGHNA; CDR2 reads YSLEER. Germline trimming cut 0 bases from V and 6 bases from J; bases unmatched to any gene: 8. The CDR3 is made up of 16 amino acids. The CDR3 DNA reads TGCGCCAGCAGCCAAGATCGGGGGACAGGGGAGGGCGAGCAGTACTTC. Residues: CASSQDRGTGEGEQYF.

This clonotype has at least ten counts. The rearrangement joins TRBV6-6 to TRBJ1-1; D unclear. The CDR3 is 14 amino acids. The V gene lost 2 bases and the J gene lost 1 base, with 8 bases spanning the gap. Germline V gives CDR1 MNHNY, CDR2 SVGAGI (reference sequence). Here the CDR3 reads CASSYLDGNTEAFF. CDR3 in DNA: TGTGCCAGCAGTTACCTCGACGGGAACACTGAAGCTTTCTTT.